One T cell receptor beta chain is described in this entry. It lacks a known antigen. Qualities for individual bases were not recorded, and no much larger clone is one base off. This record comes from a study of early T cells in non-severe SARS-CoV-2 infection (dated by TCRdb to the early 2020s). Regarding the research as a whole: Bulk RNA from unsorted whole blood was used for TCR sequencing, so alpha and beta chains could not be paired.

The study at large found these results: VDJdb matching was skewed toward anti-spike CD8 responses and likely underestimated virus-specific expansions, missing private and CD4 specificities.

Libraries were built with 5' RACE. The instrument was a NextSeq 500. In the TCR library protocol, unique molecular identifiers were attached to individual cDNA molecules to correct for PCR bias and sequencing error. Sequencing covered both TCR alpha and beta chains, and within each sample the abundances of alpha and beta sequences were tightly co-correlated. In the paper's pipeline: Decombinator V4 was used to annotate the V gene, J gene and CDR3 of the TCR sequences. Expanded TCRs were defined as changing significantly between any two time points under a Poisson model with p below 0.0001. TCR abundances were normalised to the total number of TCRs sequenced per sample and were expressed as counts per million. A search of VDJdb, accessed on 1 November 2021, was run for TCRs annotated to CMV, EBV and SARS-CoV-2, with TCRs annotated for multiple antigens excluded. The raw public data were reprocessed by TCRdb itself: fastp quality trimming at Q25, MiXCR clonotype calling, in-frame beta chains only. When rows share a CDR3 protein, they turn into one entry using the most common DNA and genes. TCRdb's processing, not the study's, gives the V and J calls here. The sample has tens of thousands of distinct CDR3 sequences on record, approximately 12% of them singletons. The ten top clones hold around 4.7% of the sample.

The study was a case-control design nested within a healthcare worker cohort in London, UK, with weekly nasopharyngeal swab PCR tests and blood sampling. Healthcare workers were recruited during the week of the UK lockdown, between 23 and 31 March 2020, and followed weekly for up to about 15 weeks. The sequencing sample was made of whole blood. This sequence originates from an adult who was a healthcare worker with PCR-confirmed SARS-CoV-2 infection or an uninfected control (not recorded which).

The DNA is TGTGCCAGCAGCCAAGACAGGCGAGCCTCCTCCTACGAGCAGTACTTC. This sequence encodes CASSQDRRASSYEQYF. The V gene is TRBV4-2 and the J gene is TRBJ2-7; the D gene assignment is ambiguous. From its cysteine to its phenylalanine, the CDR3 spans 16 amino acids. The retained sequence is limited to the CDR3, 48 bases, with the frame set at the first base. Per the germline V gene, LGHNA is the CDR1 and YNFKEQ is the CDR2. V is clipped by 0 bases and J by 0 bases, and the sequence between their germline boundaries is 12 bases long.